The clone carrying this T cell receptor beta chain is a singleton in its sample. This record comes from a study of blood T cell repertoires in COVID-19. Unmatched junction bases numbered 4, after V lost 2 bases and J lost 3 bases. Germline-derived CDR1 and CDR2 are SGHRS and YFSETQ. This CDR3 spans 15 amino acids. Sequenced by immunoSEQ multiplex PCR; TCRdb stores in-frame clones only, minus some. The table lists tens of thousands of clones, roughly 88% of them singletons. The chain has TRBV5-1 and TRBJ2-7; 11 bases align to TRBD2. This sequence was found in a human donor in a cohort sampled during active COVID-19. Input material: peripheral blood. In DNA form, the CDR3 reads TGCGCCAGCAGCTTCGGGACTAGCGGAAGCTACGAGCAGTACTTC. Translating it yields CASSFGTSGSYEQYF.